The 27 T cell receptor beta chains below were found in one sample sequenced in a study of blood T cell repertoires in COVID-19. Sequenced by immunoSEQ multiplex PCR; TCRdb stores in-frame clones only, minus some. Of tens of thousands of clones in the sample, more than 75% are singletons; the top ten hold roughly 15%. The sequencing sample was made of peripheral blood. The receptors here all came from a human donor in a cohort sampled during active COVID-19.

This clone has just one count. V usage is TRBV7-6 and J usage is TRBJ2-2, with no clear D. Germline V gene data show CDR1 as SGHVS and CDR2 as FNYEAQ. V shed 1 base and J shed 4 bases, with 13 bases lying between them. This CDR3 is 16 amino acids long. The DNA for the CDR3 is TGTGCCAGCAGCTTAGGCCCTGAGGCGAGCACCGGGGAGCTGTTTTTT. As protein: CASSLGPEASTGELFF.

This sequence joins TRBV7-2 and TRBJ2-5; TRBD2 might be the D (6 bases). From germline, CDR1 is SGHTA and CDR2 FQGNSA. Trimming took 3 bases from V and 5 from J, leaving 19 bases between them. CDR3 size: 16 residues. This CDR3 reads CASSFSTSTRFETQYF. CDR3 bases: TGTGCCAGCAGCTTCTCCACGTCGACTAGGTTTGAGACCCAGTACTTC.

The V and J genes are TRBV4-2 and TRBJ2-1; D gene uncertain. Germline CDR1 LGHNA, CDR2 YNFKEQ. Trimming shortened V by 5 bases and J by 2 bases, and 19 bases separated the two germline ends. The CDR3 extends over 17 amino acids. This CDR3 is CASSSRLGLAAYNEQFF. DNA for the CDR3: TGTGCCAGCAGCTCCCGACTGGGTTTGGCGGCCTACAATGAGCAGTTCTTC.

The count of this clone is one. This chain uses TRBV2 with TRBJ1-1, with D uncertain. The CDR3 has 14 amino acids. From germline, CDR1 is SNHLY and CDR2 FYNNEI. The V end lost 5 bases, the J end lost 1 base, and 11 bases lay between the germline ends. The CDR3 nucleotides read TGTGCCAGCAGTTCGATGGGGAGGAACACTGAAGCTTTCTTT. The encoded protein is CASSSMGRNTEAFF.

The gene calls are TRBV3-1 (or the pseudogene TRBV3-2) and TRBJ2-7, with 8 nucleotides matching TRBD1. Trimming took 2 bases from V and 5 from J; bases not matched to a gene: 5. The germline V gene encodes CDR1 LGHDT and CDR2 YNNKEL (reference sequence). There are 14 residues in the CDR3. The CDR3 sequence is CASSQIRGPDEQYF. The CDR3 region has the DNA TGTGCCAGCAGCCAAATCAGGGGGCCCGACGAGCAGTACTTC.

CDR3 loop: CASSPPAGNTEAFF. The CDR3 DNA is TGTGCCAGCTCACCACCGGCAGGGAACACTGAAGCTTTCTTT. The chain carries TRBV18 and TRBJ1-1; D not resolved. The germline V and J ends were trimmed by 0 bases and 1 base, with 6 bases remaining between them. There are 14 residues in the CDR3. CDR1 and CDR2 (germline): KGHSH, LQKENI.

The chain has TRBV7-9 and TRBJ2-7; 13 positions agree with TRBD2. The germline V gene has CDR1 SEHNR and CDR2 FQNEAQ (reference sequence). This CDR3 is built from 17 residues. J lost 1 base, V lost 5 bases, and 8 bases had no gene match. CDR3 DNA sequence: TGTGCCAGCAGCCGGGGACTAGCGGGACAAGATTCCTACGAGCAGTACTTC. Amino acids: CASSRGLAGQDSYEQYF. Full variable domain (remainder filled in from reference TRBV7-9 and TRBJ2-7): DTGVSQNPRHKITKRGQNVTFRCDPISEHNRLYWYRQTLGQGPEFLTYFQNEAQLEKSRLLSDRFSAERPKGSFSTLEIQRTEQGDSAMYLCASSRGLAGQDSYEQYFGPGTRLTVT.

This rearrangement joins TRBV29-1 to TRBJ1-1; 7 bases align to TRBD1. With 3 bases clipped from V and 5 bases from J, the junction kept 0 bases outside the gene matches. CDR1 is SQVTM and CDR2 is ANQGSEA in the germline V gene. This CDR3 comprises 11 residues. CDR3 protein: CSVETGTEAFF. The CDR3 DNA is TGCAGCGTTGAGACAGGGACTGAAGCTTTCTTT.

V and J are TRBV4-2 and TRBJ1-2, with D possibly being TRBD1 (5 bases). The CDR3 runs 14 residues. Per the germline V gene, CDR1 is LGHNA and CDR2 is YNFKEQ. Trimming pared 4 bases from V and 7 bases from J, leaving 16 bases between. CDR3 sequence (DNA): TGTGCCAGCAGCCCGTCGGCAGGGATGAGTGGCTACACCTTC. This gives the protein CASSPSAGMSGYTF.

The rearrangement joins TRBV29-1 to TRBJ2-2; D is undetermined. The CDR3 extends over 12 amino acids. Deletions cut 3 bases from V and 4 bases from J, with 6 bases between. Germline lookup yields CDR1 SQVTM and CDR2 ANQGSEA. This CDR3 reads CSVEMSTGELFF. The CDR3 DNA follows: TGCAGCGTTGAGATGAGCACCGGGGAGCTGTTTTTT.

This sequence joins TRBV7-3 and TRBJ2-7; D gene ambiguous. The V end lost 5 bases, the J end lost 2 bases, and 13 bases lay between the germline ends. Germline values: CDR1 SGHTA, CDR2 FQGTGA. CDR3 length: 14 amino acids. The CDR3 region is CASSTSDRAYEQYF. The CDR3 DNA reads as TGTGCCAGCAGCACAAGCGACCGCGCCTACGAGCAGTACTTC.

This clone was counted only a few times. The chain uses TRBV6-4 and TRBJ2-3, with 7 bases that match TRBD1. The ends lost 4 bases at V and 3 bases at J; junction bases unmatched: 4. Germline V gene sequence: CDR1 MRHNA, CDR2 SNTAGT. The CDR3 sequence is 14 residues long. The CDR3 bases are TGTGCCAGCAGTGTCAAACAGGGGACAGATACGCAGTATTTT. The encoded protein is CASSVKQGTDTQYF.

This rearrangement joins TRBV5-4 to TRBJ1-6, with a possible D match to TRBD1 (6 bases). The V end lost 4 bases, the J end lost 10 bases, and 15 bases lay between the germline ends. The CDR3 is made up of 14 amino acids. Germline-derived CDR1 and CDR2 are SGHNT and YYREEE (reference sequence). CDR3 in amino acids: CASSIRQESSPLHF. The CDR3 nucleotides are TGTGCCAGCAGCATACGACAGGAAAGCTCACCCCTCCACTTT.

The chain uses TRBV6-5 and TRBJ1-3; D might be TRBD1 (5 bases). The CDR3 extends over 13 amino acids. Germline V lookup: CDR1 MNHEY, CDR2 SVGAGI. The V end lost 8 bases, the J end lost 2 bases, and 10 bases lay between the germline ends. In nucleotides, the CDR3 is TGTGCCAGCCTTGGGGCCACTGGAAACACCATATATTTT. It yields the protein CASLGATGNTIYF.

The chain has TRBV7-9 and TRBJ2-5, with 8 bases lining up with TRBD2. CDR1 is SEHNR and CDR2 is FQNEAQ in the germline V gene (reference sequence). This CDR3 region has 16 residues. V was clipped by 1 base and J by 0 bases; unmatched bases: 4. The CDR3 spells CASSLGVAGNQETQYF. In DNA, the CDR3 is TGTGCCAGCAGCTTAGGGGTAGCGGGGAACCAAGAGACCCAGTACTTC. The variable domain in full, completed from reference TRBV7-9 and TRBJ2-5, reads DTGVSQNPRHKITKRGQNVTFRCDPISEHNRLYWYRQTLGQGPEFLTYFQNEAQLEKSRLLSDRFSAERPKGSFSTLEIQRTEQGDSAMYLCASSLGVAGNQETQYFGPGTRLLVL.

The genes are TRBV4-1 and TRBJ2-7; D is possibly TRBD2 (6 bases). This CDR3 has 15 amino acids. Germline lookup yields CDR1 MGHRA and CDR2 YSYEKL. V was pared by 3 bases and J by 0 bases, with 12 bases between. Written as DNA, the CDR3 is TGCGCCAGCAGCCAGGAAACGGGACTCTCCTACGAGCAGTACTTC. Amino acid sequence: CASSQETGLSYEQYF.

J is TRBJ1-2 and V is TRBV5-4; maybe TRBD1 (5 bases). CDR1 SGHNT and CDR2 YYREEE come from the germline V gene (reference sequence). V gave up 9 bases and J gave up 4 bases, with 16 bases separating them. There are 13 residues in the CDR3. CDR3 residues: CAIITRVSYGYTF. CDR3 nucleotides: TGTGCCATCATAACCAGGGTAAGCTATGGCTACACCTTC.

The rearrangement links TRBV4-2 to TRBJ2-6, with 9 bases that match TRBD1. This CDR3 is 19 amino acids long. V trimming: 2 bases; J trimming: 2 bases; junction bases outside the gene matches: 10. The germline V gene encodes CDR1 LGHNA and CDR2 YNFKEQ. CDR3 coding DNA: TGTGCCAGCAGCCAACCGGGACAGGGAGGAGGAGCTGGGGCCAACGTCCTGACTTTC. Translating it yields CASSQPGQGGGAGANVLTF.

This clone was counted a few times. CDR3 nucleotides: TGTGCCAGCTCACCGTCAGGGGGCCGGACTGAAGCTTTCTTT. Its translation is CASSPSGGRTEAFF. The rearrangement joins TRBV18 to TRBJ1-1; 8 positions match TRBD1. This CDR3 is 14 amino acids long. In germline, CDR1 is KGHSH, CDR2 LQKENI. The trim removed 3 bases at V and 5 bases at J, leaving 5 bases unmatched.

The chain is built from TRBV7-2 and TRBJ1-2, with 7 bases matching TRBD1. J lost 2 bases, V lost 5 bases, and 2 bases had no gene match. CDR3 length: 13 amino acids. The germline CDR1 and CDR2 sequences are SGHTA and FQGNSA. Here the CDR3 reads CASSGTDNYGYTF. The CDR3 DNA reads as TGTGCCAGCAGCGGGACAGACAACTATGGCTACACCTTC.

This clone was picked up a small number of times. The rearrangement joins TRBV7-9 to TRBJ2-1; D gene unclear. Trimming cost V 4 bases and J 8 bases, with 6 bases left between them. This CDR3 comprises 11 residues. Germline V gene sequence: CDR1 SEHNR, CDR2 FQNEAQ (reference sequence). The chain's CDR3 is CASSSGYEQFF. The DNA for the CDR3 is TGTGCCAGCAGCTCGGGTTATGAGCAGTTCTTC.

V usage is TRBV29-1 and J usage is TRBJ2-3; D call uncertain. This CDR3 has 12 residues. CDR1 and CDR2 from the germline V gene are SQVTM and ANQGSEA. V gave up 6 bases and J gave up 1 base, with 8 bases separating them. CDR3 nucleotide sequence: TGCAGCGTGTGGCAGGGCACAGATACGCAGTATTTT. Protein: CSVWQGTDTQYF.

This clone occurred a few times. CDR3 residues: CASSPDFRGHTGELFF. In DNA form, the CDR3 reads TGCGCCAGCAGCCCCGATTTCAGGGGGCACACCGGGGAGCTGTTTTTT. The chain joins TRBV5-1 to TRBJ2-2; 8 nucleotides align to TRBD1. V was pared by 4 bases and J by 3 bases, with 8 bases of the junction left unmatched. The CDR3 covers 16 residues. Germline-derived CDR1 and CDR2 are SGHRS and YFSETQ.

This clone was counted a single time. This chain uses TRBV18 with TRBJ2-1, with D unclear. V shed 3 bases and J shed 9 bases, with 12 bases lying between them. Germline V CDR1 and CDR2: KGHSH, LQKENI. The CDR3 has 13 residues. The CDR3 loop is CASSPLLESEQFF. The CDR3 DNA reads TGTGCCAGCTCACCCCTTCTGGAGAGTGAGCAGTTCTTC.

The chain recombines TRBV19 with TRBJ1-1, with 9 bases identical to TRBD1. Unmatched junction bases numbered 3, after V lost 3 bases and J lost 1 base. The CDR3 has 15 amino acids. The germline V gene has CDR1 LNHDA and CDR2 SQIVND (reference sequence). CDR3 nucleotides: TGTGCCAGTAGTATCAACAGGGGGCAGAACACTGAAGCTTTCTTT. Its translation is CASSINRGQNTEAFF.

The rearrangement uses TRBV5-1 and TRBJ1-6; no firm D call. The germline V and J ends were trimmed by 4 bases and 7 bases, with 12 bases remaining between them. The CDR3 length is 14 residues. Germline CDR1 reads SGHRS; CDR2 reads YFSETQ. Written as DNA, the CDR3 is TGCGCCAGCAGCCTAGGCACTTCGAATTCACCCCTCCACTTT. Translated: CASSLGTSNSPLHF.

The V call is TRBV4-1, the J call TRBJ1-4, with D tentatively TRBD1 (5 bases). The germline gives CDR1 MGHRA, CDR2 YSYEKL. V was clipped by 4 bases and J by 3 bases, with 15 bases between them. The CDR3 consists of 16 residues. The CDR3, as DNA: TGCGCCAGCAGCCGGGGGGAAGGGGCTGCTAATGAAAAACTGTTTTTT. Encoded protein: CASSRGEGAANEKLFF.